One sample yielded the 18 T cell receptor beta chains listed below, sequenced in a study of blood T cell repertoires in COVID-19. Measured with immunoSEQ multiplex PCR; TCRdb has only the in-frame clones, and not every one. The sample lists some 160,000 clones, approximately 90% occurring once. The sample taken for sequencing was peripheral blood. These TCRs come from a man younger than 35 with COVID-19, enrolled during active disease.

DNA of the CDR3: TGTGCCACCAGTGATTCGGGACTAGCGGGGAGGGATGAGCAGTTCTTC. It translates to CATSDSGLAGRDEQFF. The V gene is TRBV24-1, the J gene TRBJ2-1; TRBD2 agrees at 13 bases. The germline gives CDR1 KGHDR, CDR2 SFDVKD. V shed 2 bases, J shed 8 bases, and the junction held 5 bases outside the gene matches. This CDR3 comprises 16 residues.

The genes are TRBV11-2 and TRBJ1-2; TRBD1 aligns across 7 bases. There are 11 residues in the CDR3. With V trimmed by 9 bases and J by 6 bases, 4 bases remained unmatched. Germline loops: CDR1 SGHAT, CDR2 FQNNGV. The CDR3 bases are TGTGCCAGTAAGGGGGCTGATGGCTACACCTTC. Protein product: CASKGADGYTF.

This chain joins TRBV3-1 (or the pseudogene TRBV3-2) and TRBJ2-7; 7 nucleotides agree with TRBD2. This CDR3 contains 14 residues. Per the germline V gene, CDR1 is LGHDT and CDR2 is YNNKEL (reference sequence). Trimming at V came to 4 bases and at J to 2 bases, leaving 5 bases not matched to a gene. The CDR3 spells CASSLTSATYEQYF. The CDR3 nucleotides are TGTGCCAGCAGCCTCACTAGCGCCACCTACGAGCAGTACTTC.

This clone appeared a single time. This chain links TRBV5-6 with TRBJ2-5; TRBD1 might be the D (6 bases). V was shortened by 4 bases and J by 2 bases, with 9 bases between the two germline ends. The CDR3 is 13 residues long. Germline CDR1 SGHDT, CDR2 YYEEEE. The CDR3 loop reads CASSLDRQETQYF. The CDR3 DNA follows: TGTGCCAGCAGCCTTGACAGGCAAGAGACCCAGTACTTC.

The rearrangement uses TRBV11-2 and TRBJ2-7; the match to TRBD1 covers 9 bases. Germline V lookup: CDR1 SGHAT, CDR2 FQNNGV. This CDR3 region has 14 residues. J lost 0 bases, V lost 4 bases, and 1 base had no gene match. CDR3 in amino acids: CASSWTGVSYEQYF. The CDR3 coding sequence is TGTGCCAGCAGCTGGACAGGGGTCTCCTACGAGCAGTACTTC. Using reference TRBV11-2 and TRBJ2-7 for the parts outside the CDR3, the full variable domain is EAGVAQSPRYKIIEKRQSVAFWCNPISGHATLYWYQQILGQGPKLLIQFQNNGVVDDSQLPKDRFSAERLKGVDSTLKIQPAKLEDSAVYLCASSWTGVSYEQYFGPGTRLTVT.

The genes are TRBV28 and TRBJ1-5; the D gene is possibly TRBD1 (6 bases). The V gene lost 5 bases and the J gene lost 7 bases, with 21 bases spanning the gap. Germline assignment: CDR1 MDHEN and CDR2 SYDVKM. The CDR3 consists of 16 residues. The CDR3: CASSVRKLDRGQPQHF. CDR3 nucleotides: TGTGCCAGCAGTGTACGTAAATTGGACAGAGGCCAGCCCCAGCATTTT. The entire variable domain, with the rest obtained from reference TRBV28 and TRBJ1-5, is as follows: DVKVTQSSRYLVKRTGEKVFLECVQDMDHENMFWYRQDPGLGLRLIYFSYDVKMKEKGDIPEGYSVSREKKERFSLILESASTNQTSMYLCASSVRKLDRGQPQHFGDGTRLSIL.

This sequence joins TRBV6-2 or TRBV6-3 and TRBJ2-7, with D tentatively TRBD2 (5 bases). Germline V CDR1 and CDR2: MNHEY, SVGEGT. Trimming removed 6 bases from V and 0 bases from J, with 12 bases in between. The CDR3 is 14 residues long. For the CDR3, the DNA is TGTGCCAGCAGCCAGGACTTTAGCTCCTACGAGCAGTACTTC. Translating gives CASSQDFSSYEQYF.

This chain uses TRBV7-3 with TRBJ2-1, with 10 bases lining up with TRBD2. CDR3 size: 15 residues. From germline, CDR1 is SGHTA and CDR2 FQGTGA. V was clipped by 3 bases and J by 8 bases; unmatched bases: 7. The chain's CDR3 is CASSLSSGRADEQFF. The CDR3 DNA reads as TGTGCCAGCAGCTTGTCTAGCGGGAGAGCGGATGAGCAGTTCTTC.

The chain is built from TRBV6-1 and TRBJ2-7; D may be TRBD1 (6 bases). Deletions cut 1 base from V and 3 bases from J, with 13 bases between. The CDR3 is 15 residues long. Germline lookup yields CDR1 MNHNS and CDR2 SASEGT. CDR3 DNA sequence: TGTGCCAGCAGTGAAGACGGGACATGGGGCTACGAGCAGTACTTC. Amino acids: CASSEDGTWGYEQYF.

The chain recombines TRBV6-2 or TRBV6-3 with TRBJ1-1; TRBD1 is a possible D gene (6 bases). V was trimmed by 4 bases and J by 1 base, leaving 13 bases between them. The CDR3 has 15 amino acids. The germline V gene encodes CDR1 MNHEY and CDR2 SVGEGT. CDR3 nucleotide sequence: TGTGCCAGCAGTTCTCAGGGGTTCTCGAACACTGAAGCTTTCTTT. Its protein is CASSSQGFSNTEAFF.

V and J are TRBV9 and TRBJ1-2, with 8 positions matching TRBD1. Losses at the gene ends were 3 bases for V and 1 base for J; bases not matched to a gene: 5. There are 15 residues in the CDR3. Per the germline V gene, CDR1 is SGDLS and CDR2 is YYNGEE. The CDR3 spells CASSGRDRGNYGYTF. The DNA of the CDR3 is TGTGCCAGCAGCGGTCGAGACAGGGGTAACTATGGCTACACCTTC.

The CDR3 sequence is CASSVLAGYNEQFF. CDR3 nucleotide sequence: TGTGCCAGCAGCGTACTAGCGGGATACAATGAGCAGTTCTTC. The chain employs TRBV7-2 and TRBJ2-1; TRBD2 aligns across 10 bases. V dropped 5 bases and J dropped 4; count of bases not matched to a gene: 2. Germline V gives CDR1 SGHTA, CDR2 FQGNSA. This CDR3 region has 14 residues.

J is TRBJ2-7 and V is TRBV11-2; 8 nucleotides agree with TRBD1. The CDR3 loop spans 12 amino acids. V shed 5 bases and J 6 bases; nucleotides not matched to a gene: 3. From germline, CDR1 is SGHAT and CDR2 FQNNGV. This CDR3 reads CASSPTGGEQYF. The CDR3 DNA sequence: TGTGCCAGCAGCCCAACAGGGGGCGAGCAGTACTTC.

A single count supports this clone. The chain carries TRBV30 and TRBJ2-1, with TRBD2 as a possible D gene (5 bases). Trimming removed 0 bases at V and 2 bases at J, with 11 bases between. This CDR3 region has 15 residues. In germline, CDR1 is GTSNPN, CDR2 SVGIG (reference sequence). This CDR3 is CAWSVRGRPYNEQFF. CDR3 bases: TGTGCCTGGAGTGTACGTGGGAGACCCTACAATGAGCAGTTCTTC.

The chain links TRBV14 to TRBJ1-1; D not resolved. There are 17 residues in the CDR3. Trimming pared 4 bases from V and 1 base from J, leaving 19 bases between. Germline CDR1 SGHDN, CDR2 FVKESK. The CDR3 nucleotides read TGTGCCAGCAGCCCCCTTAGCGCTGTAAGGCGGAACACTGAAGCTTTCTTT. This sequence encodes CASSPLSAVRRNTEAFF.

This chain uses TRBV28 with TRBJ2-7; 11 bases fit TRBD1. With 10 bases clipped from V and 3 bases from J, the junction kept 8 bases outside the gene matches. There are 14 residues in the CDR3. Germline values: CDR1 MDHEN, CDR2 SYDVKM. For the CDR3, the DNA is TGTGCCACCATAGGACAGGGGGCTAGCTACGAGCAGTACTTC. It yields the protein CATIGQGASYEQYF.

This chain uses TRBV5-4 with TRBJ1-1; TRBD1 might be the D (5 bases). Trimming stripped 4 bases from V and 3 bases from J, with 16 bases between. CDR3 size: 15 residues. Germline V CDR1 and CDR2: SGHNT, YYREEE (reference sequence). CDR3 loop: CASSVYRSGDTEAFF. CDR3 nucleotides: TGTGCCAGCAGCGTTTACAGGAGTGGGGACACTGAAGCTTTCTTT.

V and J are TRBV29-1 and TRBJ2-1; D might be TRBD2 (5 bases). There are 16 residues in the CDR3. Trimming removed 4 bases at V and 0 bases at J, with 16 bases between. The V gene's germline CDR1 is SQVTM and CDR2 ANQGSEA. Written as DNA, the CDR3 is TGCAGCGTTGCGCTGAGGGTGATAAGCTCCTACAATGAGCAGTTCTTC. This codes for CSVALRVISSYNEQFF.